This T cell receptor (beta chain) was observed in a study of T cell repertoires in cytomegalovirus infection. CDR3 size: 17 residues. V was trimmed by 3 bases and J by 2 bases, leaving 18 bases between them. CDR1 is SGHRS, CDR2 YFSETQ, per germline. One entry per CDR3 protein results from TCRdb running MiXCR on the reads. The repertoire has under 450,000 distinct CDR3 sequences, roughly 34% of them found once; the top ten carry roughly 13%. This clonotype was seen only a few times. The target antigen is unknown. The sequenced sample was cultured PBMCs, obtained from culture after CMV antigen stimulation. This rearrangement joins TRBV5-1 to TRBJ1-3; D remains unclear. The sequence was obtained from a human donor in good health (CMV status not recorded). Some clones in this sample may be carry-over from other donors' samples. The CDR3 nucleotides read TGCGCCAGCAGCTCTGGGGTTCGGAAGCCTCCTGGAAACACCATATATTTT. Translated, it gives CASSSGVRKPPGNTIYF.